The TCR beta chain under discussion was sequenced for a study of vaccination and CD4 T cells after COVID-19. Treatment given: roughly 11-day PBMC culture with coronavirus spike peptide pools or control peptides (ViraFEST assay). Days 3 and 7 saw half the medium replaced with fresh IL-2 medium. The V gene's germline CDR1 is SGHNT and CDR2 YENEEA. V was clipped by 5 bases and J by 1 base; unmatched bases: 11. The CDR3 contains 17 residues. With regard to this clonotype: Its antigen is currently unknown.

Sequenced with the Oncomine TCR Beta short-read assay was DNA taken from cultured CD4+ T cells. DNA came from CD4+ T cells after culture. TCRdb fed the PCR reads into MiXCR, producing one record per CDR3 protein. The sample lists tens of thousands of distinct CDR3 sequences, roughly 53% occurring once. Sequenced sample: CD4+ T cells from blood, cultured in vitro. This sequence originates from a human donor who had recovered from COVID-19. The chain couples TRBV11-3 to TRBJ1-1; 9 bases are shared with TRBD1. CDR3 in DNA: TGTGCCAGCAGCCTATCGGGACAGGGAATTAAGAACACTGAAGCTTTCTTT. Translating it yields CASSLSGQGIKNTEAFF.